The sequence of this T cell receptor beta chain was determined in a study of response to subunit inactivated influenza vaccine. The CDR3 runs to 15 residues. Germline values: CDR1 DFQATT, CDR2 SNEGSKA (reference sequence). TCRdb fed the RT-PCR reads into MiXCR, producing one record per CDR3 protein. The sample yields under 800,000 distinct CDR3 sequences, approximately 14% seen once. Note on this clonotype: One end of the junction varies from germline; a read error may be responsible.

The starting material was PBMCs from blood, obtained 14 to 15 days before vaccination. The chain has TRBV20-1 and TRBJ1-6, with TRBD1 matching over 7 bases. This TCR was sampled from a man aged 45 to 65 who received an inactivated influenza vaccine. The CDR3 DNA sequence: TGCTGTGCTAGTATTCCAGGGGGGTATAATTCACCCCTCCACTTT. Translated: CCASIPGGYNSPLHF.